This TCR beta chain was observed in a study of blood T cells in healthy people across ages. Study-wide results and limits: Strongly correlated with naive T cell percentage was TCR beta diversity. From one million sequenced T cells, diversity estimates were lower bounds.

Next came a second PCR, run for roughly 6 to 11 cycles, which used a sample-barcoded 5' primer along with a J-beta primer mix. Every cDNA molecule carried a tag from a template-switch adaptor bearing 12 random nucleotides. TCRdb processed the 5' RACE reads anew with MiXCR; each CDR3 protein has one entry. The sample includes fewer than 1,000,000 distinct CDR3 sequences, more than 35% of them seen just once. A remark on this clonotype: Its antigen remains unidentified.

CDR1 and CDR2 (germline): SNHLY, FYNNEI. V lost 3 bases to trimming and J lost 8 bases; unmatched junction nucleotides: 7. The CDR3 consists of 14 residues. The chain links TRBV2 to TRBJ2-1, with 7 bases matching TRBD2. This TCR derives from an elderly man in good health. What was sequenced was blood. Here the CDR3 DNA reads TGTGCCAGCAGTGATACTAGCGTCCGTGATGAGCAGTTCTTC. Encoded protein: CASSDTSVRDEQFF.